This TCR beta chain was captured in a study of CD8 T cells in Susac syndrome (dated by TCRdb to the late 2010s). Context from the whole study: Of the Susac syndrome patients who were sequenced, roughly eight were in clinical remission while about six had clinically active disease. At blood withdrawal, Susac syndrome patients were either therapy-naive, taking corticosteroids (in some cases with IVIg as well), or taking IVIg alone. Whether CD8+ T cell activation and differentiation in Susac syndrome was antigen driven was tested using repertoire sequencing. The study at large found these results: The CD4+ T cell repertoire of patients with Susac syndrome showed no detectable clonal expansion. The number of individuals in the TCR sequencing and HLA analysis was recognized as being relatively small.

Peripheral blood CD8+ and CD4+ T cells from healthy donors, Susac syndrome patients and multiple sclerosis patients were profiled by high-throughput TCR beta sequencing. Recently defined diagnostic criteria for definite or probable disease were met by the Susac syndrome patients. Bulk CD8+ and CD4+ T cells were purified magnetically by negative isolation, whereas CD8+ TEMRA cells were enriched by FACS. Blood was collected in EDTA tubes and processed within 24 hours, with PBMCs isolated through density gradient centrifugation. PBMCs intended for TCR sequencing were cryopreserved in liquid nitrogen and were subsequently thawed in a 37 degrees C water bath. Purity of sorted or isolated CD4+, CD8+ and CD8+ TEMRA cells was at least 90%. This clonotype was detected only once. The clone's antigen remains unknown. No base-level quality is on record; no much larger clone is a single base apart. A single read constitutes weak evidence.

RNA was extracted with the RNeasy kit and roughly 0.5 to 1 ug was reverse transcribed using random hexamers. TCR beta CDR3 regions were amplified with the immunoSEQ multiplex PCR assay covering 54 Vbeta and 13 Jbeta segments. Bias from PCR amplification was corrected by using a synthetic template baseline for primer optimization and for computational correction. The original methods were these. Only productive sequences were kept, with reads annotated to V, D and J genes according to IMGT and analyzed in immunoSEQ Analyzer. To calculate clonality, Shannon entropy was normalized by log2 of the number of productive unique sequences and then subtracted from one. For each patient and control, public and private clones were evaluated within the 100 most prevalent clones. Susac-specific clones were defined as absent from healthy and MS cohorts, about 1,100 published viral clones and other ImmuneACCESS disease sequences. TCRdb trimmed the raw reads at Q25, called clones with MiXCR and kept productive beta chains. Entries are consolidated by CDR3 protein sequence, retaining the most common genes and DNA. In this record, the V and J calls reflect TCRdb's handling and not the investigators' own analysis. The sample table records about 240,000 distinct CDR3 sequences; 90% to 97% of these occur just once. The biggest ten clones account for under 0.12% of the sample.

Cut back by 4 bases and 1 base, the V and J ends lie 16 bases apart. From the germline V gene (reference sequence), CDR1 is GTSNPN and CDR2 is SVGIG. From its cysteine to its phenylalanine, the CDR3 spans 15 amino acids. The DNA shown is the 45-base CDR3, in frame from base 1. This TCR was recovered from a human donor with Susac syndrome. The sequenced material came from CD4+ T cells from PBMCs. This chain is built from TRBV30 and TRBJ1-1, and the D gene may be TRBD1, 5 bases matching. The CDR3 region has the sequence CAWTLPGLPNTEAFF. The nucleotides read TGTGCCTGGACCCTCCCGGGACTTCCGAACACTGAAGCTTTCTTT.